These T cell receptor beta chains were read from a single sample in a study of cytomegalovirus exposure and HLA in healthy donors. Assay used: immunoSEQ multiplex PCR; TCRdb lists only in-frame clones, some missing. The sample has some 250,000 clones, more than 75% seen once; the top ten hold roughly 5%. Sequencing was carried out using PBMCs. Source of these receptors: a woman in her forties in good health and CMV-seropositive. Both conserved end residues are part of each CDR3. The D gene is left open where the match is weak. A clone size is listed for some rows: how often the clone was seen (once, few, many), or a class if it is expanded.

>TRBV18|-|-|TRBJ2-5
TGTGCCAGCTCACCACCGGAACGACAGTTCCAAGAGACCCAGTACTTC
CASSPPERQFQETQYF
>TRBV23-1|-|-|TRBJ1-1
TGCGCCAGCAGTCAATCGAGTCCAGGTTTCACTGAAGCTTTCTTT
CASSQSSPGFTEAFF
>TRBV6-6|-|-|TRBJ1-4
TGTGCCAGCAGTTACGGGCAGCCCCCCAGGGATGAAAAACTGTTTTTT
CASSYGQPPRDEKLFF
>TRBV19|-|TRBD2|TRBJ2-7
TGTGCCAGTAGTACCAGACTAGCGGCCTCCTACGAGCAGTACTTC
CASSTRLAASYEQYF
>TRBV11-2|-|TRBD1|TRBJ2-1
TGTGCCAGCAGTTCCAGGGGGCTATCCTACAATGAGCAGTTCTTC
CASSSRGLSYNEQFF
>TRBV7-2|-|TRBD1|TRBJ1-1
TGTGCCAGCAGAACGGGACAGACACCCAGTAGTAGGGCTTTCTTT
CASRTGQTPSSRAFF
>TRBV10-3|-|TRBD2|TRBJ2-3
TGTGCCATCAGCTCGAAACTAGCGGGGGGCACAGATACGCAGTATTTT
CAISSKLAGGTDTQYF
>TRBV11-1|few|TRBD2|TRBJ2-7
TGTGCCAGCAGCTTAGTGCAAGCGGGAAGATACGAGCAGTACTTC
CASSLVQAGRYEQYF
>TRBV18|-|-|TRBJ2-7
TGTGCCAGCTCACCATTTTGGGGGGGCGACGAGCAGTACTTC
CASSPFWGGDEQYF
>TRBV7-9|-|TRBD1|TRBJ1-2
TGTGCCAGCAGCTTAGGGCCCCGACAGGGGAATGGCTACACCTTC
CASSLGPRQGNGYTF
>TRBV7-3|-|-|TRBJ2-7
TGTGCCAGCGGCTTAACGTACGGGGACGAGCAGTACTTC
CASGLTYGDEQYF
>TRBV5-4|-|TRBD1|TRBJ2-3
TGTGCCAGCAGCTCGGGACAGAGGGCAGATACGCAGTATTTT
CASSSGQRADTQYF
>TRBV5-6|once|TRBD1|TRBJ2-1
TGTGCCAGCAGCTTGGAAGAGGGACAGGGGCCGAACCGGCAGTTCTTC
CASSLEEGQGPNRQFF
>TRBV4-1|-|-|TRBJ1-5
TGCGCCAGCAGCCAAGATAGGAGAACAGGGTCTGGGCAGCCCCAGCATTTT
CASSQDRRTGSGQPQHF
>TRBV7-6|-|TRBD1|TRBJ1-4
TGTGCCAGCAGTTATGGACAGGGCCGTAATGAAAAACTGTTTTTT
CASSYGQGRNEKLFF
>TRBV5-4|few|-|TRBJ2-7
TGTGCCAGCAGTGTGGATGGACACCTCTACGAGCAGTACTTC
CASSVDGHLYEQYF
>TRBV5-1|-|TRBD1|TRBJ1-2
TGCGCCAGCAGCTTGGACGCAGGGGGCGGCTATGGCTACACCTTC
CASSLDAGGGYGYTF
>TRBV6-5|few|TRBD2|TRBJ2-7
TGTGCCAGCAGTCCCCGGGAGGCGAGCTCCTACGAGCAGTACTTC
CASSPREASSYEQYF
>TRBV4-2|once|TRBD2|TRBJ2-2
TGTGCCAGCAGCCAAGTCTCCCCAGGACTAGCGGGGGGGATCGGGGAGCTGTTTTTT
CASSQVSPGLAGGIGELFF
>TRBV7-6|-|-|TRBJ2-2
TGTGCCAGCAGCTTACCCGCAGGCTCCACCGGGGAGCTGTTTTTT
CASSLPAGSTGELFF
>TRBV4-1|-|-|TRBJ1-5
TGCGCCAGCAGCCAAGATGGACAGCCTGATCAGCCCCAGCATTTT
CASSQDGQPDQPQHF
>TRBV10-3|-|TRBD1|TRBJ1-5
TGTGCCATCAGCTTGGGACAGGGAGGCGACAATCAGCCCCAGCATTTT
CAISLGQGGDNQPQHF
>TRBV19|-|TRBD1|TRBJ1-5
TGTGCCAGTACTAGGGGACAGGGGGCAGGTCAGCCCCAGCATTTT
CASTRGQGAGQPQHF
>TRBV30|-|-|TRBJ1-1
TGTGCCTGGGTGGCCTCAGGGCTCACTGAAGCTTTCTTT
CAWVASGLTEAFF
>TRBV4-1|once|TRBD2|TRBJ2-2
TGCGCCAGCAGCCGGTCGACTAGCGGGGTAACCGGGGAGCTGTTTTTT
CASSRSTSGVTGELFF
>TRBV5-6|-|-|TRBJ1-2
TGTGCCAGCAGTCCCGGGACACGCTACGACTATGGCTACACCTTC
CASSPGTRYDYGYTF
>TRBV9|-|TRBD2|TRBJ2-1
TGTGCCAGCAGCGTACCCCGAAGCGGGGGACTCAATGAGCAGTTCTTC
CASSVPRSGGLNEQFF
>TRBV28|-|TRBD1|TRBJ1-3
TGTGCCAGCAGCCCCACAGGGGCTGGAAACACCATATATTTT
CASSPTGAGNTIYF
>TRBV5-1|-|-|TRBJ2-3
TGCGCCAGCAGCTTGGAAGGGGCGGCAGATACGCAGTATTTT
CASSLEGAADTQYF
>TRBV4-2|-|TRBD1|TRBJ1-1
TGTGCCAGCAGCCAAGCAGGGGGGAACACTGAAGCTTTCTTT
CASSQAGGNTEAFF
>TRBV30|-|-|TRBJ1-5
TGTGCCTGGAGTGTGGGGGGGGCTCAGCCCCAGCATTTT
CAWSVGGAQPQHF
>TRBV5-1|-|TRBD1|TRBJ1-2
TGCGCCAGCAGCCAGGACAGGGCTGGCTACACCTTC
CASSQDRAGYTF
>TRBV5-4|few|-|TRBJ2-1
TGTGCCAGCAGCCCAGGTATCCCTAACTCCTACAATGAGCAGTTCTTC
CASSPGIPNSYNEQFF
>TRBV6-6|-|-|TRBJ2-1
TGTGCCAGCAGTTCCCGGGAGCCCTTCTACAATGAGCAGTTCTTC
CASSSREPFYNEQFF
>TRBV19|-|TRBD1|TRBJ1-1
TGTGCCAGTAGTTGGACAGGGGGCTTGCGAGCTTTCTTT
CASSWTGGLRAFF
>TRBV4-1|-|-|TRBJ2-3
TGCGCCAGCAGCCAAGATACCTACTATTCAGATACGCAGTATTTT
CASSQDTYYSDTQYF
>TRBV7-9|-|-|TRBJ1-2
TGTTCCAGCAGCTTACAAGGGGACTATGGCTACACCTTC
CSSSLQGDYGYTF
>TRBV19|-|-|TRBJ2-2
TGTGCCAGTGAGGCGTCTGGTGGTCAGAACACCGGGGAGCTGTTTTTT
CASEASGGQNTGELFF
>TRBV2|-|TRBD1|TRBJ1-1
TGTGCCAGCAGTTACAGGGGGACCAGAACTGAAGCTTTCTTT
CASSYRGTRTEAFF
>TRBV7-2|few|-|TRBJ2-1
TGTGCCAGCAGCTTAACCTCGGTAGCGGTTTACAATGAGCAGTTCTTC
CASSLTSVAVYNEQFF
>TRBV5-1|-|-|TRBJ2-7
TGCGCCAGCAGCAGCGGACCGAGACAGGCACCCTACGAGCAGTACTTC
CASSSGPRQAPYEQYF
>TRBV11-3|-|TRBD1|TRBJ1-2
TGTGCCAGCAGCTCAGCCCGACAGGGGACTGGCTACACCTTC
CASSSARQGTGYTF
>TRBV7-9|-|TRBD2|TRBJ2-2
TGTTCCAGCAGGTTATTGGGACTAGCTTCGAACACCGGGGAGCTGTTTTTT
CSSRLLGLASNTGELFF
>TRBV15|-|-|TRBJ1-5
TGTGCCACCAGCAGAGGTAGAGCGGGAATAGGGCGGCCCCAGCATTTT
CATSRGRAGIGRPQHF
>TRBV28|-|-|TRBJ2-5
TGTGCCAGCAGTTTCGTCAGCGGCCGACAAGAGACCCAGTACTTC
CASSFVSGRQETQYF